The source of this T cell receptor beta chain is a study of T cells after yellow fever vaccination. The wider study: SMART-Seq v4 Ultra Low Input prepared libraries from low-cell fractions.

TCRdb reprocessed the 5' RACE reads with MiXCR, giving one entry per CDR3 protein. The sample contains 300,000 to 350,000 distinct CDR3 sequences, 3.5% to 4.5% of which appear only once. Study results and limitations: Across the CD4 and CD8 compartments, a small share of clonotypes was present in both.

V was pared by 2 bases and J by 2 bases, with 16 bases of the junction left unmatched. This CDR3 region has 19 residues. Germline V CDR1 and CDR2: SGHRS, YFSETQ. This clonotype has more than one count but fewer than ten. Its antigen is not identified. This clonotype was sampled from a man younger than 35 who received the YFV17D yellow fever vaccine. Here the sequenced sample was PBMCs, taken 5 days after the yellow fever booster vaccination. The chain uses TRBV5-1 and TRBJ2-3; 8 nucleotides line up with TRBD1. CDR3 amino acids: CASSFSRTGRRIHTDTQYF. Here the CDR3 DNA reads TGCGCCAGCAGCTTTTCCCGGACAGGGCGAAGGATTCACACAGATACGCAGTATTTT.